This T cell receptor (beta chain) emerged from a study of blood T cell repertoires in COVID-19. Study-level information: The study drew acute and convalescent COVID-19 samples from the United States, Italy and Spain. T cells, B-cell-depleted T cells, or PBMCs provided the cDNA or gDNA that served as material.

The CDR3 covers 14 residues. CDR1 is LGHNA, CDR2 YSLEER, per germline. The trim removed 3 bases at V and 7 bases at J, leaving 4 bases unmatched. Seattle's enrolled individuals joined amid active infection and were then monitored longitudinally. In the original processing: The authors estimated nucleated cell counts from reference gene primer amplification. Method: immunoSEQ multiplex PCR; TCRdb's copy keeps in-frame clones and lacks some. The DNA gave D and trimming, while V, J and clone size come from that table. The sample contains hundreds of thousands of clones, about 90% of which appear only once.

The receptor was isolated from a woman aged 25 to 45 with COVID-19, enrolled during active disease. Sequencing was done on a sample of peripheral blood. The chain links TRBV4-3 to TRBJ2-7; TRBD1 agrees at 12 bases. The CDR3 reads CASSQGDRGREQYF. In DNA, the CDR3 is TGCGCCAGCAGCCAGGGGGACAGGGGGCGAGAGCAGTACTTC.